Described below is a single TCR beta chain sequence and its context. As yet, its antigen is unknown. This sample is part of a study of OX40 agonist ivuxolimab in advanced cancers. On the study more broadly: The patients received ivuxolimab by intravenous route every 2 weeks at 0.01 to 10 mg/kg.

General observations from the study: The study found that CD8+ T cells averaged more expanded clones than CD4+. Partial responders at 0.1-3.0 mg/kg showed near-lowest clonal expansion.

Sampling of blood occurred at baseline, cycle 4 day 1, and cycle 7 day 1. The data were produced by immunoSEQ multiplex PCR, yet TCRdb's version contains in-frame clones alone and is incomplete. The sample holds 60,000 to 80,000 clones, approximately 85% seen once. The V and J ends lost 0 bases and 13 bases respectively, with 19 bases between them. Germline values: CDR1 LGHNA, CDR2 YSLEER. The CDR3 loop spans 15 amino acids. The J gene is TRBJ1-5, the V gene TRBV4-3, with D unclear. Sequenced here: CD4+ or CD8+ T cells sorted from blood, sampled in a trial of the OX40 agonist ivuxolimab. The TCR originated in an adult with an advanced solid tumor such as melanoma, head and neck, liver or kidney cancer. CDR3 nucleotides: TGCGCCAGCAGCCAAGATTCTGACCCTGATATGCCTCAGCATTTT. Protein product: CASSQDSDPDMPQHF.